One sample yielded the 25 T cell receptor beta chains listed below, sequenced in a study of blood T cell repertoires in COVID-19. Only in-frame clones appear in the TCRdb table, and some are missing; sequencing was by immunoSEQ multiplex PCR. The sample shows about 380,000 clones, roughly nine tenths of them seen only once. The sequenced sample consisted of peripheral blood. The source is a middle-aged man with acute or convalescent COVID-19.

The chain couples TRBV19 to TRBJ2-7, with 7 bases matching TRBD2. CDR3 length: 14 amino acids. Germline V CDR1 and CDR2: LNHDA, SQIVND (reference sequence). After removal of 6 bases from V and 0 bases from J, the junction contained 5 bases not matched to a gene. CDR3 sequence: CASRPGGNSYEQYF. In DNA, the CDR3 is TGTGCCAGTAGGCCGGGAGGTAACTCCTACGAGCAGTACTTC.

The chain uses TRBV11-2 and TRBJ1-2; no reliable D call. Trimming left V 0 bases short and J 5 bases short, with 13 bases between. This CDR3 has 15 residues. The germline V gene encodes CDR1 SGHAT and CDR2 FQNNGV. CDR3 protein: CASSLDRGFGYGYTF. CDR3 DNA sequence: TGTGCCAGCAGCTTAGATCGGGGTTTCGGGTATGGCTACACCTTC.

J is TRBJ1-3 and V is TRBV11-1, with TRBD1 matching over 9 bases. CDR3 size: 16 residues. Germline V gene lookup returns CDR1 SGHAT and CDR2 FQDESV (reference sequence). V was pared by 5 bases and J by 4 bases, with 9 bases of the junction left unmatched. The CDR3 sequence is CASSPEDRGSGNTIYF. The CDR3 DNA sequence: TGTGCCAGCAGCCCCGAGGACAGGGGATCGGGAAACACCATATATTTT.

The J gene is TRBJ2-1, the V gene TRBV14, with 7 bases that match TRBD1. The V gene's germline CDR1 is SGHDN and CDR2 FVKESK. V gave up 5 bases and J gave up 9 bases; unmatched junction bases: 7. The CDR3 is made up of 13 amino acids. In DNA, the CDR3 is TGTGCCAGCAGCTCGATAGGGGGCGGTGAGCAGTTCTTC. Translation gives CASSSIGGGEQFF.

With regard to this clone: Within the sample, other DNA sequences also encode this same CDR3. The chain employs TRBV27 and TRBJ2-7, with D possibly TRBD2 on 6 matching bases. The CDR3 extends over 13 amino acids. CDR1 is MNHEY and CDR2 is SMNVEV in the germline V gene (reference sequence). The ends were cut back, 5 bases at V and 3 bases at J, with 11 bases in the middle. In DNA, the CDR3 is TGTGCCAGCAGTCCGTCCGGGGGCTACGAGCAGTACTTC. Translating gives CASSPSGGYEQYF.

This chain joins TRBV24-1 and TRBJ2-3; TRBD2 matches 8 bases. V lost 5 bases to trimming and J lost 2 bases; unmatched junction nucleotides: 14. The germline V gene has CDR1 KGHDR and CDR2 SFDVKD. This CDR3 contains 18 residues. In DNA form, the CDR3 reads TGTGCCACCAGTGGCCCGTCATCTTCGGGGGGGAACACAGATACGCAGTATTTT. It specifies CATSGPSSSGGNTDTQYF.

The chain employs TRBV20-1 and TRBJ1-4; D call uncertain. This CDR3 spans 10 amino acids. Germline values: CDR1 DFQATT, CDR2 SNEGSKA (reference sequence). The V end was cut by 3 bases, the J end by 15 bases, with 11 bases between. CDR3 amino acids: CSARTAAMFF. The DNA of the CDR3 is TGCAGTGCTAGGACCGCAGCGATGTTTTTT.

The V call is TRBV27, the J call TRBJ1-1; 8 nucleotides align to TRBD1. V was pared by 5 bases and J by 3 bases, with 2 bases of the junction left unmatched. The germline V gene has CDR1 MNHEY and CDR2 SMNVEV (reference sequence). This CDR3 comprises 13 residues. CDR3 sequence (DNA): TGTGCCAGCAGTACAGGGGGTTACACTGAAGCTTTCTTT. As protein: CASSTGGYTEAFF.

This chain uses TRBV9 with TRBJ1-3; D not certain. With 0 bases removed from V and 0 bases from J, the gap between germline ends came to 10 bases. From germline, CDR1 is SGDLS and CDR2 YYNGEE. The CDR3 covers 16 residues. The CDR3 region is CASSVVPRSSGNTIYF. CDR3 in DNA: TGTGCCAGCAGCGTAGTTCCGAGATCCTCTGGAAACACCATATATTTT.

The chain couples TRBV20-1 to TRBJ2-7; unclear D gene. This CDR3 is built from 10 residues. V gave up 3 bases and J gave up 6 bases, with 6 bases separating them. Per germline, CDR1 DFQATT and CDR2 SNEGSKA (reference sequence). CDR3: CSARSSEQYF. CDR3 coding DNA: TGCAGTGCTAGGTCTTCCGAGCAGTACTTC.

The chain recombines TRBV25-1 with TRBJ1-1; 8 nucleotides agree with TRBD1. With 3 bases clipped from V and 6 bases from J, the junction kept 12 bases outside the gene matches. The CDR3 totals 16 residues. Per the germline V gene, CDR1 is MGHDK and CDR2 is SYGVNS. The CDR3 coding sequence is TGTGCCAGCAGTGACGGCAGGGGGCGCCGGAAGGCTGAAGCTTTCTTT. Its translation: CASSDGRGRRKAEAFF.

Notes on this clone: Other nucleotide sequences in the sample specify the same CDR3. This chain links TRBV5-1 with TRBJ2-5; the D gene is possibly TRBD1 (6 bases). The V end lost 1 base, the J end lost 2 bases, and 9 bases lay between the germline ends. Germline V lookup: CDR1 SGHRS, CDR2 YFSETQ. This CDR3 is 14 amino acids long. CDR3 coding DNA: TGCGCCAGCAGCTTGTCGACAGGACAAGAGACCCAGTACTTC. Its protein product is CASSLSTGQETQYF.

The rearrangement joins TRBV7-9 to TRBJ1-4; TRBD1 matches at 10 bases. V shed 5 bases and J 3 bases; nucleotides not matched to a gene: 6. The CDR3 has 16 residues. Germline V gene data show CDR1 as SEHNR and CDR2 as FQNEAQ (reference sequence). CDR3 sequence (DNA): TGTGCCAGCAGCCGCGGGACAGGGGAAGCTAATGAAAAACTGTTTTTT. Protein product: CASSRGTGEANEKLFF. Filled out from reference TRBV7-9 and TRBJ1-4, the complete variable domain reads DTGVSQNPRHKITKRGQNVTFRCDPISEHNRLYWYRQTLGQGPEFLTYFQNEAQLEKSRLLSDRFSAERPKGSFSTLEIQRTEQGDSAMYLCASSRGTGEANEKLFFGSGTQLSVL.

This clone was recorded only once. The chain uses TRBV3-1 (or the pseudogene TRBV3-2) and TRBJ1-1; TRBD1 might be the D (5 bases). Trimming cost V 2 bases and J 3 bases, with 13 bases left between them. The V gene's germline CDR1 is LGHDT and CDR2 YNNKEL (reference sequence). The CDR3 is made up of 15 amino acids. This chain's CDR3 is CASSQMAGHDTEAFF. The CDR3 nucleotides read TGTGCCAGCAGCCAAATGGCAGGGCACGACACTGAAGCTTTCTTT.

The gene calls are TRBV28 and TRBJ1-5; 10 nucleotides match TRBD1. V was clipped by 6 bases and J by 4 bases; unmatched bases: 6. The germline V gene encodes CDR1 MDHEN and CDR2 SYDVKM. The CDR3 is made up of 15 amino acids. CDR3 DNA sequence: TGTGCCAGCAGCCGGACAGGGGGATGGAATCAGCCCCAGCATTTT. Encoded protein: CASSRTGGWNQPQHF.

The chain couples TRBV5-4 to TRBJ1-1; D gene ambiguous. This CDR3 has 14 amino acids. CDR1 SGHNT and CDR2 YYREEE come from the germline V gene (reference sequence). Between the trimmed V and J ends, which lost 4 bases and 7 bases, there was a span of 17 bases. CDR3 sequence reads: CASSPRDKPFEAFF. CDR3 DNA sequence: TGTGCCAGCAGCCCCCGGGATAAACCCTTTGAAGCTTTCTTT.

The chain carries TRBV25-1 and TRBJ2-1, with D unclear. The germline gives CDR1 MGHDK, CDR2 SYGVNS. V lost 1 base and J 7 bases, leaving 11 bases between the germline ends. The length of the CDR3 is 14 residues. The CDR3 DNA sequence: TGTGCCAGCAGTGAATCCCTCAGGTTGAATGAGCAGTTCTTC. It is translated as CASSESLRLNEQFF. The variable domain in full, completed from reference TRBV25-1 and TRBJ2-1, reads EADIYQTPRYLVIGTGKKITLECSQTMGHDKMYWYQQDPGMELHLIHYSYGVNSTEKGDLSSESTVSRIRTEHFPLTLESARPSHTSQYLCASSESLRLNEQFFGPGTRLTVL.

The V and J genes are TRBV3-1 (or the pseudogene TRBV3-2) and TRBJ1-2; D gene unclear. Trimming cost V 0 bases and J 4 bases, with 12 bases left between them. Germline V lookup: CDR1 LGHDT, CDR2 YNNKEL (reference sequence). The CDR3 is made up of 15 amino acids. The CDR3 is CASSQDPAGIYGYTF. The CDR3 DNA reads TGTGCCAGCAGCCAAGATCCCGCAGGAATCTATGGCTACACCTTC.

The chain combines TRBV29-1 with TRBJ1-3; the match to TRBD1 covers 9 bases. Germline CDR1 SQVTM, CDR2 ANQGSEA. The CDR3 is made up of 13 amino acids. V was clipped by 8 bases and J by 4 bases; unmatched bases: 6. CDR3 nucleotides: TGCAGCTTGGGTGGGACAGGGGGAAACACCATATATTTT. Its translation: CSLGGTGGNTIYF.

CDR3 in amino acids: CASSEALRGQASNQPQHF. CDR3 DNA sequence: TGTGCCAGCAGTGAAGCGCTTCGAGGACAGGCCAGCAATCAGCCCCAGCATTTT. The chain recombines TRBV6-1 with TRBJ1-5; 7 bases match TRBD1. The germline V gene encodes CDR1 MNHNS and CDR2 SASEGT. Trimming cost V 0 bases and J 1 base; bases outside gene matches: 9. This CDR3 has 18 residues.

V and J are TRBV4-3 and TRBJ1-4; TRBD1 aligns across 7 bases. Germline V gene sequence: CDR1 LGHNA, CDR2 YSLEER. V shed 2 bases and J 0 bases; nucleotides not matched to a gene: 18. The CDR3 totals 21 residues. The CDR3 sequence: CASSQIRHLVGTDPTNEKLFF. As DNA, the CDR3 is TGCGCCAGCAGCCAAATCCGCCACCTCGTCGGGACAGACCCAACTAATGAAAAACTGTTTTTT.

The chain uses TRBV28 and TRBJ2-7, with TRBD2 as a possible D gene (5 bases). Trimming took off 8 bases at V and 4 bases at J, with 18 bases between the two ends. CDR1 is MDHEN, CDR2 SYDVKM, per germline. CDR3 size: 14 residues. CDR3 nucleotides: TGTGCCAGCCCCTCTTCTCGGGAACCGTACGAGCAGTACTTC. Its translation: CASPSSREPYEQYF.

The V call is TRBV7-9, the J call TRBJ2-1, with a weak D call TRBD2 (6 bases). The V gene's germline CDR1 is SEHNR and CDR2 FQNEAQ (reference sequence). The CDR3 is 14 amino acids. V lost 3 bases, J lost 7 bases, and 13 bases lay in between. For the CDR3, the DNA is TGTGCCAGCAGCTTTCGCCTAGCGCATAATGAGCAGTTCTTC. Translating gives CASSFRLAHNEQFF.

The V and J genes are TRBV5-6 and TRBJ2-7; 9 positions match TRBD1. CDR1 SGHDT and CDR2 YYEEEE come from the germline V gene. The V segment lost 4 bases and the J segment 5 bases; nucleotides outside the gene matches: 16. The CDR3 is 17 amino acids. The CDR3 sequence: CASSPDFGTGFSNEQYF. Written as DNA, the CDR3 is TGTGCCAGCAGCCCGGACTTCGGGACAGGGTTTTCCAACGAGCAGTACTTC.

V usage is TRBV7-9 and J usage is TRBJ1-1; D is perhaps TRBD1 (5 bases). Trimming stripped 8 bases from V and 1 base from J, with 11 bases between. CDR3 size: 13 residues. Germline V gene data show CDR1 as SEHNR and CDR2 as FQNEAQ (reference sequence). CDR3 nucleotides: TGTGCCAGCCAACCAGGGAAGAACACTGAAGCTTTCTTT. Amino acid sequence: CASQPGKNTEAFF.